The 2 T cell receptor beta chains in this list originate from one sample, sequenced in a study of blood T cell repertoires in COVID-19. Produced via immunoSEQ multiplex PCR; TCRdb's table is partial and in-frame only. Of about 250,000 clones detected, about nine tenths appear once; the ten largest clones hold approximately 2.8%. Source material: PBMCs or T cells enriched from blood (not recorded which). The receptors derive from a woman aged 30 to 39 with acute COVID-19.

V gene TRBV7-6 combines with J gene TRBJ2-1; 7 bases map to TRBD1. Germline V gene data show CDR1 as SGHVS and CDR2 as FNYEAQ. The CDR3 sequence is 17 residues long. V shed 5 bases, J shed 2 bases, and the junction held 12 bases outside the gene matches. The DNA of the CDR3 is TGTGCCAGCAGCCAAGAGTACAGGGGCCTCCCCTACAATGAGCAGTTCTTC. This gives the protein CASSQEYRGLPYNEQFF.

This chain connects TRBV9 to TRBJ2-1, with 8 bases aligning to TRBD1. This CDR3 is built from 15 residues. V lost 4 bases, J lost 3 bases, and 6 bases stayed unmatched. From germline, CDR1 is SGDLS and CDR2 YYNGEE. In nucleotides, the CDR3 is TGTGCCAGCAGCCCCAGGGACAGGAGCTACAATGAGCAGTTCTTC. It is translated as CASSPRDRSYNEQFF.